Sequencing of this T cell receptor beta chain was carried out in a study of cytomegalovirus exposure and HLA in healthy donors. Broader study findings: Some V segments (TRBV6-2 and TRBV6-3 among them) were excluded as indistinguishable. Available immune exposure information was restricted to CMV serostatus only.

Trimming took off 8 bases at V and 5 bases at J, with 18 bases between the two ends. The germline V gene has CDR1 MNHNY and CDR2 SVGAGI (reference sequence). The CDR3 runs to 14 residues. PCR employed 60 Vbeta and 13 Jbeta primers. TCRdb's table, derived via immunoSEQ multiplex PCR, lists solely in-frame clones and lacks some. Across 100,000 or so clones, the top ten clones capture 0.59% of the sample. Concerning this clone itself: Its antigen is unknown.

This chain connects TRBV6-6 to TRBJ2-5, with a tentative D call TRBD2 (6 bases). The sample comprised PBMCs. This TCR derives from a man aged 50-60 years in good health and CMV-seronegative. The CDR3 DNA reads as TGTGCCAGCGGTCTAGGGACGGGGGTGGAGACCCAGTACTTC. Translating it yields CASGLGTGVETQYF.